This T cell receptor (beta chain) comes out of a study of early T cells in non-severe SARS-CoV-2 infection. Study at large: Sequencing of bulk RNA from unsorted whole blood was done, without chain pairing.

The study, taken as a whole, reports: VDJdb-based annotation leaned toward anti-spike CD8 responses and missed private and CD4 specificities.

This clonotype occurred many times. Its antigen is currently unknown. Per the germline V gene, CDR1 is SGHTA and CDR2 is FQGTGA. The CDR3 covers 14 residues. The J segment lost 5 bases and the V segment lost 5 bases, leaving 7 bases of the junction unmatched. cDNA molecules, individually, were tagged with unique molecular identifiers. TCRdb re-called the 5' RACE reads with MiXCR, one entry per CDR3 protein. The sample records tens of thousands of distinct CDR3 sequences, about 4.6% being singletons. The sequenced sample was whole blood. The clonotype comes from an adult who was a healthcare worker with PCR-confirmed SARS-CoV-2 infection or an uninfected control (not recorded which). The chain is built from TRBV7-3 and TRBJ2-5; 8 bases agree with TRBD1. CDR3 sequence reads: CASSGGRTGETQYF. As DNA, the CDR3 is TGTGCCAGCAGCGGCGGAAGGACAGGGGAGACCCAGTACTTC.